Below, one TCR beta chain is given with its context. These data belong to a study of cytomegalovirus exposure and HLA in healthy donors. CDR1 is SNHLY and CDR2 is FYNNEI in the germline V gene. Trimming cost V 6 bases and J 8 bases; bases outside gene matches: 8. The CDR3 is 13 residues long. PCR employed 60 Vbeta and 13 Jbeta primers. Only in-frame clones appear in the TCRdb table, and some are missing; sequencing was by immunoSEQ multiplex PCR. This sample yields 84,000 or so clones, of which around 80% are seen a single time; roughly 13% belongs to the top ten. The chain uses TRBV2 and TRBJ1-2; 8 bases fit TRBD1. What was sequenced was PBMCs. The source is a human donor in good health. CDR3 protein: CASRTETGEGYTF. The CDR3, as DNA: TGTGCCAGCAGGACCGAGACAGGGGAAGGCTACACCTTC.